This is a list of T cell receptor beta chains from one sample in a study of blood T cell repertoires in COVID-19. Some clones are missing from TCRdb's copy, which holds only in-frame ones; the method was immunoSEQ multiplex PCR. The table includes hundreds of thousands of clones, approximately 90% detected once. The sequenced material came from PBMCs or T cells enriched from blood (not recorded which). Receptor source: a woman in her 50s who had recovered from COVID-19. CDR3s include the opening cysteine and the closing phenylalanine or tryptophan. Fields, in order: V gene, D gene, J gene, clone size, CDR3 protein, CDR3 DNA. A D gene is named only where the DNA matches it firmly. The size of a clone is reported for some rows only, either as once, few or many, or as a class for expanded clones.

TRBV7-8	TRBD2	TRBJ2-1	-	CASGSRVLAGINEQFF	TGTGCCAGCGGAAGTCGAGTCCTAGCGGGGATCAATGAGCAGTTCTTC
TRBV28	-	TRBJ1-1	-	CASSVSPGNTEAFF	TGTGCCAGCAGTGTAAGCCCGGGGAACACTGAAGCTTTCTTT
TRBV6-5	TRBD1	TRBJ1-1	-	CASSSRQGGNTEAFF	TGTGCCAGCAGTAGTCGACAGGGGGGGAACACTGAAGCTTTCTTT
TRBV5-1	TRBD1	TRBJ1-6	once	CASSLTQGEGNSPLHF	TGCGCCAGCAGCTTAACACAGGGGGAAGGTAATTCACCCCTCCACTTT
TRBV29-1	-	TRBJ1-1	-	CSVESRGRNTEAFF	TGCAGCGTTGAGAGTAGAGGGAGGAACACTGAAGCTTTCTTT
TRBV18	TRBD2	TRBJ2-5	-	CASSPPTSGWETQYF	TGTGCCAGCTCACCACCAACTAGCGGTTGGGAGACCCAGTACTTC
TRBV5-4	TRBD2	TRBJ2-7	-	CASSADVAGSYEQYF	TGTGCCAGCAGCGCGGATGTAGCGGGATCATACGAGCAGTACTTC
TRBV28	TRBD1	TRBJ1-5	-	CASSSPGTGVQPQHF	TGTGCCAGCAGTTCGCCGGGGACAGGGGTCCAGCCCCAGCATTTT
TRBV6-5	-	TRBJ1-2	-	CASSFGQVYGYTF	TGTGCCAGCAGTTTTGGGCAGGTCTATGGCTACACCTTC
TRBV7-9	-	TRBJ2-5	-	CASSFPGTKETQYF	TGTGCCAGCAGCTTCCCCGGGACAAAAGAGACCCAGTACTTC
TRBV30	-	TRBJ1-3	-	CALSKGGSGNTIYF	TGTGCCCTCTCGAAAGGGGGCTCTGGAAACACCATATATTTT
TRBV28	-	TRBJ2-2	-	CASSPPQKPGSSGELFF	TGTGCCAGCAGTCCACCTCAAAAGCCGGGATCGTCCGGGGAGCTGTTTTTT
TRBV28	-	TRBJ1-3	-	CASSFTRVRNTIYF	TGTGCCAGCAGTTTCACCAGGGTTCGAAACACCATATATTTT
TRBV7-8	TRBD1	TRBJ1-5	-	CASSSGQGRRFSNQPQHF	TGTGCCAGCAGCTCGGGACAGGGGCGCCGTTTTAGCAATCAGCCCCAGCATTTT
TRBV19	TRBD1	TRBJ1-5	-	CATKDRGAEPQHF	TGTGCCACCAAAGACAGGGGTGCGGAGCCCCAGCATTTT
TRBV18	-	TRBJ1-2	-	CASSLQLENGYTF	TGTGCCAGCTCACTACAGCTCGAGAATGGCTACACCTTC
TRBV18	TRBD2	TRBJ2-2	-	CASSPPGLGPTGELFF	TGTGCCAGCTCACCCCCGGGACTAGGACCAACCGGGGAGCTGTTTTTT
TRBV21-1	-	TRBJ2-3	-	CASSNCSGLGTDTQYF	TGTGCCAGCAGCAACTGTAGCGGACTTGGCACAGATACGCAGTATTTT
TRBV15	-	TRBJ1-2	few	CATSQGSPRDYGYTF	TGTGCCACCAGTCAGGGGTCTCCTCGGGACTATGGCTACACCTTC
TRBV28	-	TRBJ1-5	-	CASIGGGFNQPQHF	TGTGCCAGCATCGGCGGCGGGTTCAATCAGCCCCAGCATTTT
TRBV28	-	TRBJ2-5	-	CASSLSLPRETQYF	TGTGCCAGCAGTTTGTCACTCCCCCGAGAGACCCAGTACTTC
TRBV18	-	TRBJ2-3	-	CASSPSSARTDTQYF	TGTGCCAGCTCACCCTCTAGCGCCCGCACAGATACGCAGTATTTT
TRBV11-3	-	TRBJ2-3	-	CASSSTGSTDTQYF	TGTGCCAGCAGCTCCACCGGGAGCACAGATACGCAGTATTTT